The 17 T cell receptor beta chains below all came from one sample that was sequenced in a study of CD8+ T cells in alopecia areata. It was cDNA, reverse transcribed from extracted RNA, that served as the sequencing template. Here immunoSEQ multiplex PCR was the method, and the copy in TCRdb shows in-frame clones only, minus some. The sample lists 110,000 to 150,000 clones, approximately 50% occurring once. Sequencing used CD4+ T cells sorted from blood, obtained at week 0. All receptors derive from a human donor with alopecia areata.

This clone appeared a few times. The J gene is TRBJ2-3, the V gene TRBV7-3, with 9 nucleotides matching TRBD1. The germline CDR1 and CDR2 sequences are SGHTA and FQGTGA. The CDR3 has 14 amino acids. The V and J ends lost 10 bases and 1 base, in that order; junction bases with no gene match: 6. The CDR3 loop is CATSRDRGTDTQYF. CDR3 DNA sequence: TGTGCCACTTCCCGGGACAGGGGCACAGATACGCAGTATTTT.

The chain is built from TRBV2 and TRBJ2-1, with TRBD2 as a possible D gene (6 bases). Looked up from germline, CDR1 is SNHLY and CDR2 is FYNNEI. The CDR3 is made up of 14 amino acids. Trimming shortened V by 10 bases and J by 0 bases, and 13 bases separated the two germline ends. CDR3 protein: CANQLADSYNEQFF. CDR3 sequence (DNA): TGTGCCAACCAACTAGCAGACTCCTACAATGAGCAGTTCTTC.

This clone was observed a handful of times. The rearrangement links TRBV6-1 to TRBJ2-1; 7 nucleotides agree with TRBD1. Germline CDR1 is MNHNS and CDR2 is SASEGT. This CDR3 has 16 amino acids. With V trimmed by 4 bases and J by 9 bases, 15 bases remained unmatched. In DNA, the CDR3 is TGTGCCAGCAGTGGGACCGGGACAGCGATCTATGGTGAGCAGTTCTTC. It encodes CASSGTGTAIYGEQFF.

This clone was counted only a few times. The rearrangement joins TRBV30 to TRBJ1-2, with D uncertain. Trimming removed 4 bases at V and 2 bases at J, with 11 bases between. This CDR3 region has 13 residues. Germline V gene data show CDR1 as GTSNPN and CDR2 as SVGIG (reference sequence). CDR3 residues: CAWTGEDNYGYTF. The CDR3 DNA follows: TGTGCCTGGACCGGGGAGGACAACTATGGCTACACCTTC.

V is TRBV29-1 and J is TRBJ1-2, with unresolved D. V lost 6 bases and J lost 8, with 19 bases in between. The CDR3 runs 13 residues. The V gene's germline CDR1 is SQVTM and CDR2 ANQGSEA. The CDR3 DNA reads TGCAGCGTCTGGGGAAAGGAAGGAGTCGGCTACACCTTC. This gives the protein CSVWGKEGVGYTF.

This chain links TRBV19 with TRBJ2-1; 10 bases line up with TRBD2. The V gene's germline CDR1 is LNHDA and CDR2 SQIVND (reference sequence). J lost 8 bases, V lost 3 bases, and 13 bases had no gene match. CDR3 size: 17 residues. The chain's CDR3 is CASSIGLAGVVPDEQFF. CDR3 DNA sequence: TGTGCCAGTAGTATCGGGCTAGCGGGAGTGGTTCCCGATGAGCAGTTCTTC. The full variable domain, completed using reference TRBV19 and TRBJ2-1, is DGGITQSPKYLFRKEGQNVTLSCEQNLNHDAMYWYRQDPGQGLRLIYYSQIVNDFQKGDIAEGYSVSREKKESFPLTVTSAQKNPTAFYLCASSIGLAGVVPDEQFFGPGTRLTVL.

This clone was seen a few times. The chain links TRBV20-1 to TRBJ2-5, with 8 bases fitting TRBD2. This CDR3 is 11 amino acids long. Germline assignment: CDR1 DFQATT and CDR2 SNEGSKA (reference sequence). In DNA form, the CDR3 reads TGCAGCGGGAGGGCGCAAGAGACCCAGTACTTC. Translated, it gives CSGRAQETQYF.

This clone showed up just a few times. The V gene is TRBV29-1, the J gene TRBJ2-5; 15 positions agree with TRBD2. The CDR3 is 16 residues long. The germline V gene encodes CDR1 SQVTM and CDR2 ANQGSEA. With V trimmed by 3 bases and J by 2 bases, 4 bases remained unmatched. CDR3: CSVERTSGRVQETQYF. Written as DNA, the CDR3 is TGCAGCGTTGAGAGGACTAGCGGGAGGGTTCAAGAGACCCAGTACTTC.

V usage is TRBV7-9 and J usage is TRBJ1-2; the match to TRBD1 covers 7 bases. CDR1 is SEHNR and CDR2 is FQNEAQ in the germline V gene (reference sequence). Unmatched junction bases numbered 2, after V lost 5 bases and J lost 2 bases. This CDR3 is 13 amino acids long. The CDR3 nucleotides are TGTGCCAGCAGCCGGGGACAGAACTATGGCTACACCTTC. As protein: CASSRGQNYGYTF.

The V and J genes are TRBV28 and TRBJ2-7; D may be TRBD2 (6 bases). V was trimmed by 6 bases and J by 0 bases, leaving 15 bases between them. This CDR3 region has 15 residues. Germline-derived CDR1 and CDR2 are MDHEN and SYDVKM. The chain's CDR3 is CASSPNGGASYEQYF. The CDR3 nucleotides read TGTGCCAGCAGCCCCAACGGGGGAGCCTCCTACGAGCAGTACTTC. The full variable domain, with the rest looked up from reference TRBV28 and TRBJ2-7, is DVKVTQSSRYLVKRTGEKVFLECVQDMDHENMFWYRQDPGLGLRLIYFSYDVKMKEKGDIPEGYSVSREKKERFSLILESASTNQTSMYLCASSPNGGASYEQYFGPGTRLTVT.

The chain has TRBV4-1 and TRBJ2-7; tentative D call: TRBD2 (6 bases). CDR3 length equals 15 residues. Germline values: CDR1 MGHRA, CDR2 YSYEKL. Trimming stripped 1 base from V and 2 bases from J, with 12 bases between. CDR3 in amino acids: CASSQGSGDTYEQYF. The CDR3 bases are TGCGCCAGCAGCCAAGGATCGGGAGACACCTACGAGCAGTACTTC.

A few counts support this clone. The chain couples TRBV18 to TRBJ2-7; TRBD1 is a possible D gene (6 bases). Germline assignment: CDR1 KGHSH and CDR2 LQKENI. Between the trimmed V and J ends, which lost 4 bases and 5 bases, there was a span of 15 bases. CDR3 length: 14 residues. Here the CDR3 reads CASSLQGWVNEQYF. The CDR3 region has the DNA TGTGCCAGCTCACTGCAGGGGTGGGTCAACGAGCAGTACTTC.

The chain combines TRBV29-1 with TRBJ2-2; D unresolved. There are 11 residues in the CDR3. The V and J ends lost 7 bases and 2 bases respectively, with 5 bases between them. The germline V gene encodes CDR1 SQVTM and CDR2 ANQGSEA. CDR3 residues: CSARNTGELFF. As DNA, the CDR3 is TGCAGCGCCAGAAACACCGGGGAGCTGTTTTTT.

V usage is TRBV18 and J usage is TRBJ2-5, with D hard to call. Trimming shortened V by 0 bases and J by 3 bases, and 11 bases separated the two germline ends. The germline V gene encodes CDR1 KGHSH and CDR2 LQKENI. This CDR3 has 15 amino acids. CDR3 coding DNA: TGTGCCAGCTCACCACCGGTCTTACCGAAAGAGACCCAGTACTTC. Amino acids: CASSPPVLPKETQYF.

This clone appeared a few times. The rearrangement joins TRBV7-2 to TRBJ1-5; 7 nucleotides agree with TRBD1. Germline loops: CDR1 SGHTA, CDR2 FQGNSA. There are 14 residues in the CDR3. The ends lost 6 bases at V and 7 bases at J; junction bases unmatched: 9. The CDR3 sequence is CASSQGGAGQPQHF. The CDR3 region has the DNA TGTGCCAGCAGTCAAGGGGGCGCAGGACAGCCCCAGCATTTT.

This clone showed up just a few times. CDR3 nucleotides: TGCAGCGTTTTTTACGGAGTTGAAGCTTTCTTT. It is translated as CSVFYGVEAFF. The chain joins TRBV29-1 to TRBJ1-1; no reliable D call. V was pared by 5 bases and J by 7 bases, with 11 bases between. Germline V gene lookup returns CDR1 SQVTM and CDR2 ANQGSEA. The CDR3 is 11 amino acids.

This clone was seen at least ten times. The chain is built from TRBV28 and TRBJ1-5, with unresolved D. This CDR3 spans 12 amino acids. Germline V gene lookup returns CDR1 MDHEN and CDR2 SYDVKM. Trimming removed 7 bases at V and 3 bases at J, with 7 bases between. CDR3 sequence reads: CASNRPNQPQHF. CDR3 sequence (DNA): TGTGCCAGCAACCGACCCAATCAGCCCCAGCATTTT.